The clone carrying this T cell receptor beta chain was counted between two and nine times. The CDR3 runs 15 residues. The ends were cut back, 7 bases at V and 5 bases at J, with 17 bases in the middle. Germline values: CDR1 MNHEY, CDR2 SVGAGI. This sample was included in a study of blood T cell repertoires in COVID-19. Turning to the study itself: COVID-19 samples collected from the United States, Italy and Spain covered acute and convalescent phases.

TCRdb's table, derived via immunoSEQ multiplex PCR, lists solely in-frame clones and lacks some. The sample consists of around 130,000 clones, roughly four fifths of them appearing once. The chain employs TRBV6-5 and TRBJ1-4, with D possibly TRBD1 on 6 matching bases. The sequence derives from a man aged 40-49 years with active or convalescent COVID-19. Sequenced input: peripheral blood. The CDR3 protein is CASKGPGQGNEKLFF. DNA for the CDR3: TGTGCCAGCAAAGGACCGGGACAAGGAAATGAAAAACTGTTTTTT.